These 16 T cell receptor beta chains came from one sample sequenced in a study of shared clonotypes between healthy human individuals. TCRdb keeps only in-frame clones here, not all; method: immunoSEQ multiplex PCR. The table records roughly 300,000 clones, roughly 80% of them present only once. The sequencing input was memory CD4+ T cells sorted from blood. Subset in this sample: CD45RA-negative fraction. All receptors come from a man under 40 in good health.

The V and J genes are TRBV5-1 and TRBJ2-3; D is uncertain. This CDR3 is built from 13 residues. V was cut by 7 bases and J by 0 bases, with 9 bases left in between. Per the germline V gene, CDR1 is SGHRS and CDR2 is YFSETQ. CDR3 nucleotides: TGCGCCAGCGGTGACGGGAGCACAGATACGCAGTATTTT. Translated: CASGDGSTDTQYF.

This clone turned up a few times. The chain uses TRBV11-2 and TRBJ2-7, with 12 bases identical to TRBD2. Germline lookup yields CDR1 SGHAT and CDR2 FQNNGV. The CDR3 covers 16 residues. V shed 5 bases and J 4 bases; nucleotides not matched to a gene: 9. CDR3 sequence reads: CASSHGTSGLAYEQYF. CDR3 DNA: TGTGCCAGCAGCCATGGGACTAGCGGGCTTGCTTACGAGCAGTACTTC.

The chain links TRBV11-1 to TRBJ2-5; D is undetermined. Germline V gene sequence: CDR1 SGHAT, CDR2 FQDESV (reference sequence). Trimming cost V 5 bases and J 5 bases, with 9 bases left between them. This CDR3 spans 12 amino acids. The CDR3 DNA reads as TGTGCCAGCAGCCCAACCCGGGAGACCCAGTACTTC. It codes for CASSPTRETQYF.

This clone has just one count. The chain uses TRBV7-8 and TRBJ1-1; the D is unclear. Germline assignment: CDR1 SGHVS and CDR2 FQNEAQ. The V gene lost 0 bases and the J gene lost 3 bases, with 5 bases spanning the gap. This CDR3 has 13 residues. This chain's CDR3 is CASSLASDTEAFF. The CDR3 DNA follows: TGTGCCAGCAGCTTAGCGTCGGACACTGAAGCTTTCTTT.

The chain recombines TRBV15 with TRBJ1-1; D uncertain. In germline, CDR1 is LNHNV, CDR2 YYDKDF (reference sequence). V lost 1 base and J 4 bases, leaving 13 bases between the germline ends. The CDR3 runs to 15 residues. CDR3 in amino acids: CATSRAGVYSTEAFF. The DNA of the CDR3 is TGTGCCACCAGCAGAGCTGGGGTTTATAGCACTGAAGCTTTCTTT.

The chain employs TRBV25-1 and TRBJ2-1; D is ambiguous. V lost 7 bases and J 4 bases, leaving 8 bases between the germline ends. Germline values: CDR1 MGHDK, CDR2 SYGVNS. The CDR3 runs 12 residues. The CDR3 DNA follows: TGTGCCAGCACGGCGCGTTACAATGAGCAGTTCTTC. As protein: CASTARYNEQFF.

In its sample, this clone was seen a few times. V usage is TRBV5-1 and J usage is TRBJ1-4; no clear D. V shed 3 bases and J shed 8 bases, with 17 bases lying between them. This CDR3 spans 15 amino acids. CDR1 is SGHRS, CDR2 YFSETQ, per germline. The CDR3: CASSSSTGLREKLFF. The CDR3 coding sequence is TGCGCCAGCAGCTCGTCAACCGGCCTGCGGGAAAAACTGTTTTTT.

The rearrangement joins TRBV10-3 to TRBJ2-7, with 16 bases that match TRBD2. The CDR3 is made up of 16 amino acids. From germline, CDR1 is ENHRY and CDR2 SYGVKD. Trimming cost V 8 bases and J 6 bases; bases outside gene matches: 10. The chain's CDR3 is CAIGGLAGGPLVEQYF. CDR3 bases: TGTGCCATCGGGGGACTAGCGGGAGGGCCCCTCGTCGAGCAGTACTTC.

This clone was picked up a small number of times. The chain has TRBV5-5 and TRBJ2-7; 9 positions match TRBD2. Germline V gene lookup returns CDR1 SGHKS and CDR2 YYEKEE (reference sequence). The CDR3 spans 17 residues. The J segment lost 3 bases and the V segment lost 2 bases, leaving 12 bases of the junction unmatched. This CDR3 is CASSFGPSGAAGYEQYF. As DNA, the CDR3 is TGTGCCAGCAGCTTTGGGCCTAGCGGGGCGGCAGGCTACGAGCAGTACTTC.

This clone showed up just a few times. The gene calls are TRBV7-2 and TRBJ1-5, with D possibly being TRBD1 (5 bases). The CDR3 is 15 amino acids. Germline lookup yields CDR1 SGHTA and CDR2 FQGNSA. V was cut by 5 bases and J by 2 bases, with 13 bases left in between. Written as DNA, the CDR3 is TGTGCCAGCAGCCGGCCCGGCAGGGGCAATCAGCCCCAGCATTTT. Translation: CASSRPGRGNQPQHF.

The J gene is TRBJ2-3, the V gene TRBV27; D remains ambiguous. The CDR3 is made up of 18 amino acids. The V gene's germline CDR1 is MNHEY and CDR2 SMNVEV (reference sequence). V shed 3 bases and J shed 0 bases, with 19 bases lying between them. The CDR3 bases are TGTGCCAGCAGTTTCTCGTGGACGGCGGTGACTAGCACAGATACGCAGTATTTT. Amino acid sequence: CASSFSWTAVTSTDTQYF.

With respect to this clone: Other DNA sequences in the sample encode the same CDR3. The CDR3 nucleotides read TGCGCCAGCAGCTTAACCGGGACATCATACGAGCAGTACTTC. It translates to CASSLTGTSYEQYF. The J gene is TRBJ2-7, the V gene TRBV5-1; tentatively, D is TRBD1 (6 bases). V lost 2 bases and J 4 bases, leaving 13 bases between the germline ends. From germline, CDR1 is SGHRS and CDR2 YFSETQ. The CDR3 contains 14 residues.

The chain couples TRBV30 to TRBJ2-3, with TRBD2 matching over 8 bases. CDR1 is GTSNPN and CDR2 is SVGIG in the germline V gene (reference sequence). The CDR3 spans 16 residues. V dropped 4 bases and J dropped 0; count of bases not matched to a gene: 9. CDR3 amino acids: CAWNVGTRTSTDTQYF. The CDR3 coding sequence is TGTGCCTGGAACGTCGGGACTAGGACTAGCACAGATACGCAGTATTTT.

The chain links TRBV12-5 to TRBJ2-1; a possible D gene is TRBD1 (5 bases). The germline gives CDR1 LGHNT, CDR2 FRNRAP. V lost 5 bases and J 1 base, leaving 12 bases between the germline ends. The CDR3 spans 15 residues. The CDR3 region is CASGPPGHSYNEQFF. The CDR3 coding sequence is TGTGCTAGTGGTCCTCCAGGGCATTCCTACAATGAGCAGTTCTTC. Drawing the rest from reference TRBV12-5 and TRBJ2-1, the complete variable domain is DARVTQTPRHKVTEMGQEVTMRCQPILGHNTVFWYRQTMMQGLELLAYFRNRAPLDDSGMPKDRFSAEMPDATLATLKIQPSEPRDSAVYFCASGPPGHSYNEQFFGPGTRLTVL.

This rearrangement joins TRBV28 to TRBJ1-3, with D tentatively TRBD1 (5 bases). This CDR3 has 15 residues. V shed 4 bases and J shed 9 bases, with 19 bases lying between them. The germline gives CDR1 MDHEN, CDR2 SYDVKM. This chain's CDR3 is CASSSAGRGISTIYF. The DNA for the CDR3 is TGTGCCAGCAGTTCCGCGGGTAGGGGTATTAGCACCATATATTTT.

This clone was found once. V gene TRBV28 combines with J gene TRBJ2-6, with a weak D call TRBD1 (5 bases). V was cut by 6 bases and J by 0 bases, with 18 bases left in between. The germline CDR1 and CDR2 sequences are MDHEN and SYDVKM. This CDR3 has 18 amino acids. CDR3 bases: TGTGCCAGCAGCCGCCCCTGGGGCAGAGGCTCTGGGGCCAACGTCCTGACTTTC. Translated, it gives CASSRPWGRGSGANVLTF.